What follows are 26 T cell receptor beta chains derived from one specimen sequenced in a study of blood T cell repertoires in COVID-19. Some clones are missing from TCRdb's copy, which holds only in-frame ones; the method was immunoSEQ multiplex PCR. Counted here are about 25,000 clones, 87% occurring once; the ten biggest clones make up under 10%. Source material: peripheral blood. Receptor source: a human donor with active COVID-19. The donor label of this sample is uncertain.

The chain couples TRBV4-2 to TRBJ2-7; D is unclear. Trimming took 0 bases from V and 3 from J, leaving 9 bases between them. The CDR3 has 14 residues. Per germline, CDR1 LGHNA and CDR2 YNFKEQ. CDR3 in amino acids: CASSQDLVNYEQYF. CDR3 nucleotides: TGTGCCAGCAGCCAAGATCTCGTTAACTACGAGCAGTACTTC.

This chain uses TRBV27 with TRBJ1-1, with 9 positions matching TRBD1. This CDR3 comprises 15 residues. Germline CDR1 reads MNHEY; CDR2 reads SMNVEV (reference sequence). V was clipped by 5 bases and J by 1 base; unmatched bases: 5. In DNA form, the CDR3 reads TGTGCCAGCAGTCACCCGGACAGGGGGAACACTGAAGCTTTCTTT. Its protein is CASSHPDRGNTEAFF.

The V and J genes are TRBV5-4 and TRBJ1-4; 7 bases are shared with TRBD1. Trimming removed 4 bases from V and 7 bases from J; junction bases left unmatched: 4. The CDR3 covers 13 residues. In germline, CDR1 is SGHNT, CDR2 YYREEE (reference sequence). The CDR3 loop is CASSQTGSEKLFF. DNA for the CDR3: TGTGCCAGCAGCCAGACAGGGAGTGAAAAACTGTTTTTT.

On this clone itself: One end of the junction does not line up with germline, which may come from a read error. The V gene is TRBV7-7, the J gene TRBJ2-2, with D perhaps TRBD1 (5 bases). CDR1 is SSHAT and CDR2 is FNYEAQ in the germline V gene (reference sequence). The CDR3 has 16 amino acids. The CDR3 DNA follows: TGTGCTAGCAGCTCACGAGTCCGGGCCGACAGCGGGGAGCTGTTTTTT. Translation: CASSSRVRADSGELFF. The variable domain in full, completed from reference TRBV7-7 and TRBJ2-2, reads GAGVSQSPRYKVTKRGQDVTLRCDPISSHATLYWYQQALGQGPEFLTYFNYEAQPDKSGLPSDRFSAERPEGSISTLTIQRTEQRDSAMYRCASSSRVRADSGELFFGEGSRLTVL.

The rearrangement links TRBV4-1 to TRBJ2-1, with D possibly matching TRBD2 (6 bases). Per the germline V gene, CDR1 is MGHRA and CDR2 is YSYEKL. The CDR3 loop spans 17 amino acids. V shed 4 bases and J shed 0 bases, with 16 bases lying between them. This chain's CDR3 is CASSRSGTRHSYNEQFF. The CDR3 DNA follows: TGCGCCAGCAGCCGGTCCGGGACTCGTCACTCCTACAATGAGCAGTTCTTC.

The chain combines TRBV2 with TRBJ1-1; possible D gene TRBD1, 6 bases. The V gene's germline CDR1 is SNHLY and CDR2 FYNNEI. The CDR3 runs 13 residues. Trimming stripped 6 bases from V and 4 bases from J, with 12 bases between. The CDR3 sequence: CASRAGARTEAFF. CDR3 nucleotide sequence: TGTGCCAGCAGGGCGGGGGCGCGCACTGAAGCTTTCTTT. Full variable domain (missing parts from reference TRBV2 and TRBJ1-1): EPEVTQTPSHQVTQMGQEVILRCVPISNHLYFYWYRQILGQKVEFLVSFYNNEISEKSEIFDDQFSVERPDGSNFTLKIRSTKLEDSAMYFCASRAGARTEAFFGQGTRLTVV.

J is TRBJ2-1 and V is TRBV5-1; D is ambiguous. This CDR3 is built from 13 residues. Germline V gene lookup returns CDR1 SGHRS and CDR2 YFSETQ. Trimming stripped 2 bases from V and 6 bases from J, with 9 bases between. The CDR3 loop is CASSFQTTNEQFF. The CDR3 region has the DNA TGCGCCAGCAGCTTTCAGACAACCAATGAGCAGTTCTTC. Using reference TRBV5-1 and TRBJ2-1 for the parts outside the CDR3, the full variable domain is KAGVTQTPRYLIKTRGQQVTLSCSPISGHRSVSWYQQTPGQGLQFLFEYFSETQRNKGNFPGRFSGRQFSNSRSEMNVSTLELGDSALYLCASSFQTTNEQFFGPGTRLTVL.

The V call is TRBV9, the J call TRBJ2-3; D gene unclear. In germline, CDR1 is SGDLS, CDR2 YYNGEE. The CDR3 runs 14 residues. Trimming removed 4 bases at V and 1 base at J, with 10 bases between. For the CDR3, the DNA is TGTGCCAGCAGCCTAGACTCTCGCACAGATACGCAGTATTTT. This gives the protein CASSLDSRTDTQYF.

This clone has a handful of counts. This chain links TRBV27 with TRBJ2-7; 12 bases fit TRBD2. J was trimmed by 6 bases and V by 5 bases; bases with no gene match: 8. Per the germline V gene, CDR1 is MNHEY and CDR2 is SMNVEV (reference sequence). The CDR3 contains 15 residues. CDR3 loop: CASSNRLAGEVEQYF. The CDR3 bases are TGTGCCAGCAGTAATCGACTAGCGGGAGAGGTCGAGCAGTACTTC.

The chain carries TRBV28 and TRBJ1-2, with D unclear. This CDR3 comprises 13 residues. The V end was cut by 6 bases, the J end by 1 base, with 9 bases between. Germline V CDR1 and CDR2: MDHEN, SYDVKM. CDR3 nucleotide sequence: TGTGCCAGCAGGGAGAACGGTAACTATGGCTACACCTTC. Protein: CASRENGNYGYTF.

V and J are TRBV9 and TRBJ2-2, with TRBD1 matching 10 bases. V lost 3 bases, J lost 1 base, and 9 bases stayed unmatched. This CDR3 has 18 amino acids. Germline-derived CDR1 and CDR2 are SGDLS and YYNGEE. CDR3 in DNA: TGTGCCAGCAGCGCCCGGGACAGGGGATGGATGAACACCGGGGAGCTGTTTTTT. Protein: CASSARDRGWMNTGELFF.

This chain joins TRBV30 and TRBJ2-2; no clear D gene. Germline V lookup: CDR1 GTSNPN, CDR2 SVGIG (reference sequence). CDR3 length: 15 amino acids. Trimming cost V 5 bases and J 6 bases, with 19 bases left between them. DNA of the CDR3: TGTGCCTGGGAACCCGATGTGAGCGCCGCCGGGGAGCTGTTTTTT. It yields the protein CAWEPDVSAAGELFF.

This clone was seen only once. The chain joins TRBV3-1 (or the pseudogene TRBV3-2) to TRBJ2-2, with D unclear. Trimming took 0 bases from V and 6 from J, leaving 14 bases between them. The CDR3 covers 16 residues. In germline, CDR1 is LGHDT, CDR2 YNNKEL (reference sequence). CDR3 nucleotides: TGTGCCAGCAGCCAAGATTTGGGCAAAGGCTCCGGGGAGCTGTTTTTT. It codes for CASSQDLGKGSGELFF.

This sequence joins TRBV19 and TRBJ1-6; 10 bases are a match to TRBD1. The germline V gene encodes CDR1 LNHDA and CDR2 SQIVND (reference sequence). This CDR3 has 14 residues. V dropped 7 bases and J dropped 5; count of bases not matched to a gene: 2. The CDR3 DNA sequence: TGTGCCAGTATAGGACAGGGGGATAATTCACCCCTCCACTTT. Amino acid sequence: CASIGQGDNSPLHF.

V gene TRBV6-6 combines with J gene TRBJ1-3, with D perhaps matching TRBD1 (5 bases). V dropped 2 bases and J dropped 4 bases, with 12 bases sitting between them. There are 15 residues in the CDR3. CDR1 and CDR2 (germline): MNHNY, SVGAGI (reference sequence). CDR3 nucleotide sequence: TGTGCCAGCAGTTACCGGGGGACGGGAGGAAACACCATATATTTT. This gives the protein CASSYRGTGGNTIYF.

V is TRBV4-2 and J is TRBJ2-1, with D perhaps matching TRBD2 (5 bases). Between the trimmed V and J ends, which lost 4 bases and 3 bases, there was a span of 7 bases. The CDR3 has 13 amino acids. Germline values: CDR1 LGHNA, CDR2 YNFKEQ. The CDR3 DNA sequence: TGTGCCAGCAGCCCTAGCCTCTACAATGAGCAGTTCTTC. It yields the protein CASSPSLYNEQFF.

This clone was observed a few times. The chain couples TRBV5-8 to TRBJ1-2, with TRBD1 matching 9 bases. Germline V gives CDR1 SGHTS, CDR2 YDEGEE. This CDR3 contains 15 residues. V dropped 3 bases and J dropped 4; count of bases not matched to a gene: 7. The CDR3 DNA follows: TGTGCCAGCAGCTGGGGACAGGGTATTGCCTATGGCTACACCTTC. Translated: CASSWGQGIAYGYTF.

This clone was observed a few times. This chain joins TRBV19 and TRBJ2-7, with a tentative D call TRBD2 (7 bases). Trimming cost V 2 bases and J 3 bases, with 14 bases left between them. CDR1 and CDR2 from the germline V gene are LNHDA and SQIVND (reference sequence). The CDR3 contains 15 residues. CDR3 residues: CASSISGGENYEQYF. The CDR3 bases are TGTGCCAGTAGTATATCGGGGGGCGAAAACTACGAGCAGTACTTC.

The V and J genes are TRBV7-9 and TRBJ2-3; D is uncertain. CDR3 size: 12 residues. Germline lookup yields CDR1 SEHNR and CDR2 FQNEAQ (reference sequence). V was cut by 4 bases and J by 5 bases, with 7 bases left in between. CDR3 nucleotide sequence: TGTGCCAGCAGCTCCATGTTAGATACGCAGTATTTT. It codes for CASSSMLDTQYF.

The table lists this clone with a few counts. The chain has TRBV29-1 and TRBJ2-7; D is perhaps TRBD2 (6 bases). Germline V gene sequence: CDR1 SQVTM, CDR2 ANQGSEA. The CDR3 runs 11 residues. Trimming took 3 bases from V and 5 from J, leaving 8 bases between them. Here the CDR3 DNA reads TGCAGCGTTGACGGGGAGGACGAGCAGTACTTC. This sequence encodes CSVDGEDEQYF.

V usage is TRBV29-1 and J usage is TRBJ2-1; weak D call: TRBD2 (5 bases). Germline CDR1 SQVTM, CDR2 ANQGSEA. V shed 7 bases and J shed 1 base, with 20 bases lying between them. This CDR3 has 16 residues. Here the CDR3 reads CSAPTQGLTSYNEQFF. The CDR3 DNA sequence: TGCAGCGCGCCGACACAAGGACTGACGTCCTACAATGAGCAGTTCTTC.

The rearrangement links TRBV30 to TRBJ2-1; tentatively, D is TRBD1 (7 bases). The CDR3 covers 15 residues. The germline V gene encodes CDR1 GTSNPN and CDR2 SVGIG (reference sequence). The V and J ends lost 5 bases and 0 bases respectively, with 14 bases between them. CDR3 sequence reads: CAWAGQSSSYNEQFF. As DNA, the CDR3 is TGTGCCTGGGCGGGACAGTCGAGCTCCTACAATGAGCAGTTCTTC. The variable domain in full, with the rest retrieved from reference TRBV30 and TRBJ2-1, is SQTIHQWPATLVQPVGSPLSLECTVEGTSNPNLYWYRQAAGRGLQLLFYSVGIGQISSEVPQNLSASRPQDRQFILSSKKLLLSDSGFYLCAWAGQSSSYNEQFFGPGTRLTVL.

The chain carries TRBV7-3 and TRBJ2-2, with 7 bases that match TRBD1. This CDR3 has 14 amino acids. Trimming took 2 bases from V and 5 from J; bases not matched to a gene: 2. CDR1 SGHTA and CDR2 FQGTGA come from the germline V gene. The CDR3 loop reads CASSLFRGTGELFF. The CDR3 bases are TGTGCCAGCAGCTTATTCAGGGGGACCGGGGAGCTGTTTTTT.

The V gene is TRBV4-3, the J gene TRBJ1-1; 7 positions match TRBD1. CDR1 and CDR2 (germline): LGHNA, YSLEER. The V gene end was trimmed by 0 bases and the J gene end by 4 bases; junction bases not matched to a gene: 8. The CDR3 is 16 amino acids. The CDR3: CASSQDRRQGVTEAFF. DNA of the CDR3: TGCGCCAGCAGCCAAGATAGGAGACAGGGAGTCACTGAAGCTTTCTTT.

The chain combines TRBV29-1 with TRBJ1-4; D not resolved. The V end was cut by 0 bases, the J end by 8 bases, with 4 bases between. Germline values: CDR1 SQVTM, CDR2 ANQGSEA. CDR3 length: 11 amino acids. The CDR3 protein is CSVEDGEKLFF. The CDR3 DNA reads TGCAGCGTTGAAGATGGCGAAAAACTGTTTTTT.

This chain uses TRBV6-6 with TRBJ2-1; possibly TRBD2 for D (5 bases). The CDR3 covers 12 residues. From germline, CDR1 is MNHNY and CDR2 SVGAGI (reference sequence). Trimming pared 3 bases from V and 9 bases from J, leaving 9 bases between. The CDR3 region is CASSYPEGEQFF. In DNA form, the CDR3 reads TGTGCCAGCAGTTATCCCGAGGGTGAGCAGTTCTTC.